Described below is a single T cell receptor beta chain sequence and its context. The PCR had 60 Vbeta and 13 Jbeta primers. The table came from immunoSEQ multiplex PCR; TCRdb's copy has only in-frame clones and leaves some out. The sample includes about 160,000 clones, around 83% seen only once; the top ten take 3.5% to 5%. The sample comes from a study of cytomegalovirus exposure and HLA in healthy donors. V lost 5 bases and J 1 base, leaving 8 bases between the germline ends. The germline V gene encodes CDR1 LNHDA and CDR2 SQIVND (reference sequence). This CDR3 comprises 13 residues. The chain uses TRBV19 and TRBJ2-5; D may be TRBD1 (5 bases). The receptor comes from a man aged 50-60 years in good health and CMV-seropositive. Sequencing was carried out using PBMCs. CDR3 bases: TGTGCCAGTAGTTTAGGGGCCCAAGAGACCCAGTACTTC. It specifies CASSLGAQETQYF.